One TCR beta chain is described in this entry. Its antigen is unknown. TCR sequencing covered three patients who responded to pembrolizumab. Looked up from germline, CDR1 is MNHEY and CDR2 is SMNVEV (reference sequence). V was trimmed by 2 bases and J by 4 bases, leaving 17 bases between them. The CDR3 sequence is 17 residues long. The sample originates from a study of PD-1 blockade in mismatch repair-deficient tumors. Background on the study: Patients had eleven to twelve mismatch repair-deficient cancer types and were previously treated and progressing. Notes on the study in general: After pembrolizumab, tumor-resident clones rose rapidly, then generally contracted before radiologic responses.

Repertoires were generated with immunoSEQ multiplex PCR, while TCRdb's copy carries only in-frame clones and drops some. This table has tens of thousands of clones, around 85% appearing once. The V call is TRBV27, the J call TRBJ2-2, with D hard to call. Sequencing was performed on peripheral blood, taken 20 weeks after starting pembrolizumab. The TCR was taken from an adult with mismatch repair-deficient cancer. The CDR3 sequence is CASSLTMSAPGTGELFF. DNA for the CDR3: TGTGCCAGCAGTTTAACTATGAGCGCCCCAGGCACCGGGGAGCTGTTTTTT.